This entry is about one T cell receptor beta chain. The data are from a study of monozygotic twins with inflammatory bowel disease. TCRdb re-analyzed the 5' RACE reads; it lists each CDR3 protein once, without DNA. Across some 210,000 distinct CDR3 sequences, the top ten clones capture roughly 1.7% of the sample. The length of the CDR3 is 14 residues. Germline V gene lookup returns CDR1 SGHTA and CDR2 FQGNSA. The material sequenced was blood. The clonotype comes from a human donor with ulcerative colitis or Crohn's disease, or a healthy co-twin of an affected twin (not recorded which). The V gene is TRBV7-2, the J gene TRBJ2-5; TCRdb gives TRBD1 as the D gene, but with no DNA this cannot be confirmed. CDR3 region: CASSPIGDRETQYF.